This T cell receptor (beta chain) emerged from a study of patients and donors after allogeneic stem cell transplantation. TCRdb re-derived calls from the RT-PCR reads in MiXCR, one entry per CDR3 protein. The table records 800,000 to 1,000,000 distinct CDR3 sequences, about 20% of them present only once. V gave up 1 base and J gave up 4 bases, with 10 bases separating them. CDR3 length: 14 amino acids. Looked up from germline, CDR1 is SGHAT and CDR2 is FQNNGV. The sequenced material came from blood, either unsorted or a sorted T cell fraction (not recorded which). The rearrangement uses TRBV11-2 and TRBJ1-1; D is uncertain. This clonotype originated in a human donor who was either an allogeneic HSCT recipient or a stem cell or donor lymphocyte infusion donor (not recorded which). It is not recorded whose cells these are; they may come from a transplant donor. The CDR3: CASSLGGSSTEAFF. CDR3 sequence (DNA): TGTGCCAGCAGCTTAGGAGGCAGCTCCACTGAAGCTTTCTTT.